The 10 T cell receptor beta chains reported below all come from one sample, sequenced in a study of blood T cell repertoires in COVID-19. Produced via immunoSEQ multiplex PCR; TCRdb's table is partial and in-frame only. Of around 250,000 clones in the sample, around four fifths were seen once. The sequencing input was peripheral blood. Receptor source: a man aged 60 to 75 who had recovered from COVID-19.

J is TRBJ2-2 and V is TRBV12-3 or TRBV12-4; D gene unclear. V was pared by 5 bases and J by 5 bases, with 6 bases between. The CDR3 has 12 amino acids. CDR3 sequence: CASSPQTGELFF. CDR3 nucleotides: TGTGCCAGCAGTCCTCAGACCGGGGAGCTGTTTTTT.

There are a few counts of this clone. This chain joins TRBV19 and TRBJ2-4, with TRBD2 matching over 7 bases. V lost 6 bases to trimming and J lost 8 bases; unmatched junction nucleotides: 4. In germline, CDR1 is LNHDA, CDR2 SQIVND (reference sequence). The CDR3 runs 12 residues. CDR3: CASRRGGDIQYF. CDR3 DNA sequence: TGTGCCAGTAGACGTGGGGGGGACATTCAGTACTTC.

This clone came up once. The chain joins TRBV6-5 to TRBJ1-6; D is uncertain. Germline V CDR1 and CDR2: MNHEY, SVGAGI. Trimming took off 6 bases at V and 0 bases at J, with 9 bases between the two ends. The CDR3 extends over 15 amino acids. The CDR3 loop is CASSNSRSYNSPLHF. DNA for the CDR3: TGTGCCAGCAGCAACAGCCGCTCCTATAATTCACCCCTCCACTTT.

This clone was observed a handful of times. This rearrangement joins TRBV6-1 to TRBJ1-5; D is possibly TRBD1 (5 bases). V gave up 2 bases and J gave up 3 bases, with 8 bases separating them. The CDR3 contains 14 residues. CDR1 is MNHNS, CDR2 SASEGT, per germline. The CDR3 nucleotides read TGTGCCAGCAGTGAACCGACAGTCAATCAGCCCCAGCATTTT. Its protein product is CASSEPTVNQPQHF.

The V call is TRBV4-1, the J call TRBJ1-2; D is possibly TRBD1 (5 bases). This CDR3 is 14 amino acids long. V lost 3 bases and J lost 0, with 8 bases in between. Germline V gives CDR1 MGHRA, CDR2 YSYEKL. The CDR3 DNA reads as TGCGCCAGCAGCCAGCAACAGGCTAACTATGGCTACACCTTC. Encoded protein: CASSQQQANYGYTF.

This clone was detected once. V is TRBV27 and J is TRBJ2-3, with 11 bases fitting TRBD2. Per the germline V gene, CDR1 is MNHEY and CDR2 is SMNVEV (reference sequence). CDR3 length: 14 residues. V lost 5 bases and J lost 11; bases outside the gene matches: 9. The CDR3 bases are TGTGCCAGCAGTCCGGGAGACCTAGCGGGGGGGCAGTATTTT. It translates to CASSPGDLAGGQYF.

The chain couples TRBV6-6 to TRBJ2-5, with TRBD2 as a possible D gene (5 bases). Germline loops: CDR1 MNHNY, CDR2 SVGAGI (reference sequence). This CDR3 region has 13 residues. Trimming cost V 7 bases and J 8 bases, with 17 bases left between them. CDR3 loop: CASIQDSTATQYF. The CDR3 nucleotides read TGTGCCAGCATCCAGGACTCCACCGCTACCCAGTACTTC.

The chain links TRBV21-1 to TRBJ2-2; the DNA was not used to check the table's D call, TRBD1. TRBV21-1 is assigned pseudogene status. CDR3 size: 19 residues. CDR3 sequence reads: CASSKVEDTPRRNTGELFF. The CDR3 DNA follows: TGTGCCAGCAGCAAAGTCGAGGACACCCCTAGAAGGAACACCGGGGAGCTGTTTTTT.

V usage is TRBV2 and J usage is TRBJ2-3, with 12 bases fitting TRBD2. The CDR3 is 16 residues long. The junction had 6 bases not matched to a gene; V was cut back by 6 bases and J by 2 bases. Germline V lookup: CDR1 SNHLY, CDR2 FYNNEI. The CDR3 nucleotides read TGTGCCAGCAGATCCACTAGCGGGGGGCTCACAGATACGCAGTATTTT. Protein sequence: CASRSTSGGLTDTQYF.

The CDR3 sequence is CASTLGGQGLTWANEKLFF. For the CDR3, the DNA is TGCGCCAGCACCCTGGGGGGACAGGGGCTCACCTGGGCTAATGAAAAACTGTTTTTT. This rearrangement joins TRBV5-1 to TRBJ1-4, with 10 bases aligning to TRBD1. The CDR3 covers 19 residues. Trimming at V came to 6 bases and at J to 3 bases, leaving 17 bases not matched to a gene. Germline V gene lookup returns CDR1 SGHRS and CDR2 YFSETQ.